The clone carrying this TCR beta chain was found many times. This sample's time point: patch test 2, 6 weeks after DPC sensitization. Treatment: therapeutic diphenylcyclopropenone sensitization with weekly scalp DPC. Blood sampling preceded each patch test application. The data belong to a study of human T cells and chemical hapten exposure. Study background: Patients, mostly women, had alopecia areata, alopecia totalis or alopecia universalis.

MiXCR, run by TCRdb on the RACE reads, gives a single entry per CDR3 protein. The sample records about 40,000 distinct CDR3 sequences, 3.3% being singletons. V shed 1 base and J 4 bases; nucleotides not matched to a gene: 14. The CDR3 has 19 amino acids. Sequencing used whole blood, obtained in connection with sensitization to the hapten diphenylcyclopropenone (DPC). The chain is built from TRBV12-3 or TRBV12-4 and TRBJ2-3, with TRBD2 identical over 10 bases. The sequence was obtained from a man in his forties with alopecia areata. Some clones in this sample may be carry-over from other donors' samples. The CDR3 loop is CASSLEGWLAGESADTQYF. The CDR3 DNA reads as TGTGCCAGCAGTTTAGAGGGCTGGCTAGCGGGAGAAAGCGCAGATACGCAGTATTTT.